These T cell receptor beta chains were read from a single sample in a study of a mutant IDH1 vaccine in newly diagnosed glioma. The repertoire was sequenced with immunoSEQ multiplex PCR; TCRdb's copy has only in-frame clones and lacks some. The table has 50,000 to 75,000 clones, approximately 91% seen once; the top ten hold 2% to 3%. The material sequenced was PBMCs, taken from a glioma patient treated with radiotherapy, temozolomide or both. The source of these receptors is a man in his fifties with glioma. CDR3s include the opening cysteine and the closing phenylalanine or tryptophan. The order of the fields is clone size, J gene, V gene, D gene, CDR3 protein, CDR3 DNA. A D gene is named only where the DNA matches it firmly. Not all rows give a size; the values are once, few, many and, for expanded clones, a class.

>few|TRBJ1-2|TRBV12-5|.
CASGGGRAYGYTF
TGTGCTAGTGGTGGGGGCAGGGCCTATGGCTACACCTTC
>.|TRBJ1-2|TRBV2|.
CASSGEGYGYTF
TGTGCCAGCAGTGGTGAGGGGTATGGCTACACCTTC
>.|TRBJ2-7|TRBV29-1|.
CSVEEGRASSYEQYF
TGCAGCGTTGAAGAGGGCAGGGCCTCCTCCTACGAGCAGTACTTC
>once|TRBJ1-1|TRBV28|.
CASRTRTLGAEAFF
TGTGCCAGCCGTACTCGGACATTGGGCGCTGAAGCTTTCTTT
>once|TRBJ2-7|TRBV29-1|TRBD1
CSVGTGSYEQYF
TGCAGCGTGGGGACAGGATCCTACGAGCAGTACTTC
>.|TRBJ2-5|TRBV19|.
CASRNLGTQETQYF
TGTGCCAGTAGGAATTTAGGGACCCAAGAGACCCAGTACTTC
>.|TRBJ2-1|TRBV27|.
CASSGYGGFDEQFF
TGTGCCAGCAGTGGGTATGGTGGGTTCGATGAGCAGTTCTTC
>.|TRBJ2-2|TRBV5-1|TRBD1
CASSLGTGIPTGELFF
TGCGCCAGCAGCTTGGGGACAGGGATCCCGACCGGGGAGCTGTTTTTT
>few|TRBJ2-2|TRBV28|TRBD1
CASRPQGESTGELFF
TGTGCCAGCAGGCCTCAGGGGGAGTCCACCGGGGAGCTGTTTTTT
>.|TRBJ1-5|TRBV5-1|TRBD1
CASSSGQGIGQPQHF
TGCGCCAGCAGCTCGGGACAGGGAATAGGACAGCCCCAGCATTTT
>once|TRBJ2-7|TRBV14|.
CASSQDAGPYEQYF
TGTGCCAGCAGCCAAGATGCGGGCCCCTACGAGCAGTACTTC
>.|TRBJ1-1|TRBV5-4|TRBD1
CASSLMQGANTEAFF
TGTGCCAGCAGCTTGATGCAGGGGGCAAACACTGAAGCTTTCTTT
>.|TRBJ1-4|TRBV7-9|TRBD1
CASSAGTGYEKLFF
TGTGCCAGCAGCGCTGGGACAGGGTATGAAAAACTGTTTTTT
>.|TRBJ2-3|TRBV29-1|TRBD1
CSVEGTGGGTDTQYF
TGCAGCGTTGAGGGGACAGGGGGCGGCACAGATACGCAGTATTTT
>.|TRBJ1-1|TRBV7-9|TRBD1
CASSGQGAPNTEAFF
TGTGCCAGCAGCGGACAGGGCGCCCCGAACACTGAAGCTTTCTTT
>.|TRBJ1-1|TRBV7-8|TRBD1
CASSKPGQGSTEAFF
TGTGCCAGCAGCAAACCGGGACAGGGGAGCACTGAAGCTTTCTTT
>.|TRBJ1-4|TRBV2|.
CASSLTGTYKEKLFF
TGTGCCAGCAGCCTCACCGGGACATACAAAGAAAAACTGTTTTTT
>.|TRBJ2-2|TRBV6-5|.
CASSYSGTQYTGELFF
TGTGCCAGCAGTTACTCTGGGACGCAATACACCGGGGAGCTGTTTTTT
>once|TRBJ2-2|TRBV10-3|TRBD2
CAIRPGLAGSGELFF
TGTGCCATCAGACCGGGACTAGCGGGGTCCGGGGAGCTGTTTTTT
>.|TRBJ2-7|TRBV27|.
CASSLPDSSYEQYF
TGTGCCAGCAGTTTACCGGACAGTTCCTACGAGCAGTACTTC
>medium-sized|TRBJ2-5|TRBV27|.
CASSLGPRGTQYF
TGTGCCAGCAGTTTGGGCCCCCGGGGGACCCAGTACTTC
>.|TRBJ2-5|TRBV5-4|.
CASSPGHLRGTQYF
TGTGCCAGCAGCCCGGGACACCTACGGGGGACCCAGTACTTC
>.|TRBJ2-7|TRBV6-1|TRBD2
CASSEYGGRASTYEQYF
TGTGCCAGCAGTGAATATGGCGGGAGGGCCTCGACCTACGAGCAGTACTTC
>.|TRBJ2-3|TRBV10-1|TRBD2
CASSDLAADTDTQYF
TGCGCCAGCAGTGATCTAGCGGCCGACACAGATACGCAGTATTTT
>.|TRBJ2-6|TRBV10-3|.
CAISGPGTGANVLTF
TGTGCCATCAGTGGTCCGGGGACTGGGGCCAACGTCCTGACTTTC
>.|TRBJ1-2|TRBV7-6|TRBD1
CASSPSDRGNGYTF
TGTGCCAGCAGCCCATCGGACAGGGGGAATGGCTACACCTTC
>.|TRBJ2-2|TRBV13|TRBD2
CASSFSSSGGLINTGELFF
TGTGCCAGCAGCTTCTCCTCCAGCGGGGGGCTCATTAACACCGGGGAGCTGTTTTTT
>.|TRBJ1-4|TRBV30|.
CASQRAATNEKLFF
TGTGCCTCCCAAAGGGCAGCAACTAATGAAAAACTGTTTTTT
>.|TRBJ1-1|TRBV5-1|TRBD1
CASSPGFRDRRTFF
TGCGCCAGCAGCCCAGGTTTCCGGGACAGGAGAACTTTCTTT
>.|TRBJ2-1|TRBV13|TRBD2
CASSSRHETSGYNEQFF
TGTGCCAGCAGCTCGCGACACGAGACTAGCGGCTACAATGAGCAGTTCTTC
>.|TRBJ1-1|TRBV2|.
CASSDRAANTEAFF
TGTGCCAGCAGTGACAGGGCGGCGAACACTGAAGCTTTCTTT
>.|TRBJ1-1|TRBV2|TRBD1
CASKGTDLRGTEAFF
TGTGCCAGCAAGGGGACAGACCTTCGCGGCACTGAAGCTTTCTTT
>.|TRBJ1-6|TRBV5-1|TRBD1
CASTLGDSRYNSPLHF
TGCGCCAGCACCCTGGGGGACAGCCGATATAATTCACCCCTCCACTTT
>.|TRBJ2-1|TRBV7-3|.
CASSPPPGQFF
TGTGCCAGCAGCCCGCCCCCAGGGCAGTTCTTC
>.|TRBJ2-5|TRBV10-3|.
CAISTGNQETQYF
TGTGCCATCAGTACAGGTAACCAAGAGACCCAGTACTTC
>.|TRBJ2-7|TRBV5-1|.
CASSGGREGQQYF
TGCGCCAGCAGCGGGGGCCGCGAAGGGCAGCAGTACTTC
>.|TRBJ2-7|TRBV5-1|TRBD1
CASSRDRGIHEQYF
TGCGCCAGCAGCAGGGACAGGGGAATCCACGAGCAGTACTTC
>.|TRBJ1-1|TRBV7-3|.
CASSLKGQNTEAFF
TGTGCCAGCAGCTTAAAAGGACAGAACACTGAAGCTTTCTTT
>.|TRBJ1-5|TRBV6-6|TRBD1
CASSQRTGGDQPQHF
TGTGCCAGCAGTCAACGGACAGGTGGAGATCAGCCCCAGCATTTT
>.|TRBJ2-5|TRBV6-6|TRBD2
CASSGSGSETQYF
TGTGCCAGCAGTGGGAGCGGGAGTGAGACCCAGTACTTC
>.|TRBJ1-2|TRBV15|.
CATSRDRSSNYGYTF
TGTGCCACCAGCAGAGATCGTAGCAGTAACTATGGCTACACCTTC
>.|TRBJ2-7|TRBV4-3|TRBD2
CASSLGLAGGSYEQYF
TGCGCCAGCAGCCTGGGACTAGCGGGGGGTTCCTACGAGCAGTACTTC
>.|TRBJ2-7|TRBV19|TRBD1
CASSFQGAPYEQYF
TGTGCCAGTAGTTTCCAGGGGGCTCCCTACGAGCAGTACTTC